These 15 T cell receptor beta chains originate from one sample sequenced in a study of T cells in Graves' hyperthyroidism and ophthalmopathy. Amplified regions were TCR beta CDR3 sequences from RNA transcripts. TCR CDR3 underwent first-round RT-PCR with the HTBI primer set. TCRdb called the multiplex PCR reads again in MiXCR, with one record for every CDR3 protein. Of hundreds of thousands of distinct CDR3 sequences in the sample, about 15% were seen once. Sequencing used blood. The receptors derive from a young man with Graves' ophthalmopathy.

This clonotype was seen at least ten times. This sequence joins TRBV12-3 or TRBV12-4 and TRBJ2-3; D is ambiguous. Trimming cost V 6 bases and J 6 bases, with 10 bases left between them. The CDR3 is 12 residues long. CDR3 protein: CASSLSWDTQYF. The DNA of the CDR3 is TGTGCCAGCAGCCTGAGTTGGGATACGCAGTATTTT.

This clonotype was picked up many times. The genes are TRBV24-1 and TRBJ1-1; unclear D gene. Trimming took off 2 bases at V and 3 bases at J, with 3 bases between the two ends. The V gene's germline CDR1 is KGHDR and CDR2 SFDVKD. This CDR3 is 12 amino acids long. The CDR3 DNA sequence: TGTGCCACCAGTGATTGGGACACTGAAGCTTTCTTT. Amino acids: CATSDWDTEAFF.

This clonotype was observed many times. The chain carries TRBV9 and TRBJ1-2; tentative D call: TRBD1 (6 bases). Deletions cut 0 bases from V and 3 bases from J, with 15 bases between. The V gene's germline CDR1 is SGDLS and CDR2 YYNGEE. CDR3 length equals 16 residues. This chain's CDR3 is CASSVATGGLDYGYTF. The CDR3 region has the DNA TGTGCCAGCAGCGTAGCTACGGGGGGGCTAGACTATGGCTACACCTTC.

A few counts support this clonotype. The gene calls are TRBV18 and TRBJ2-2; D not certain. This CDR3 contains 13 residues. Germline CDR1 is KGHSH and CDR2 is LQKENI. V shed 0 bases and J shed 3 bases, with 2 bases lying between them. The CDR3 loop reads CASSPPDTGELFF. As DNA, the CDR3 is TGTGCCAGCTCACCACCAGACACCGGGGAGCTGTTTTTT.

Turning to this clonotype: A read error is possible here, since a much larger clone lies one base away. The chain uses TRBV4-1 and TRBJ2-5; 7 bases map to TRBD1. Per germline, CDR1 MGHRA and CDR2 YSYEKL. This CDR3 has 14 amino acids. V shed 0 bases and J 5 bases; nucleotides not matched to a gene: 3. The CDR3 loop is CASSQERRGETQYF. CDR3 sequence (DNA): TGCGCCAGCAGCCAAGAACGCAGGGGGGAGACCCAGTACTTC.

The chain employs TRBV5-6 and TRBJ1-1; TRBD1 is a possible D gene (5 bases). Germline lookup yields CDR1 SGHDT and CDR2 YYEEEE. Trimming stripped 0 bases from V and 8 bases from J, with 8 bases between. This CDR3 is 12 amino acids long. The CDR3 region has the DNA TGTGCCAGCAGCTTGGGGGACGGCGAAGCTTTCTTT. Translating gives CASSLGDGEAFF.

This clonotype was counted at least ten times. This may come from a read error, since a much larger clone is one base off. The rearrangement joins TRBV7-9 to TRBJ2-7; D not resolved. Trimming cost V 2 bases and J 2 bases, with 4 bases left between them. The V gene's germline CDR1 is SEHNR and CDR2 FQNEAQ (reference sequence). CDR3 length: 12 residues. The CDR3 protein is CASSLMAYEQYF. DNA of the CDR3: TGTGCCAGCAGCTTAATGGCCTACGAGCAGTACTTC.

The sample holds a few counts of this clonotype. CDR3 coding DNA: TGTGCCAGCATGCAGATAGGATCCTACGAGCAGTACTTC. Its protein product is CASMQIGSYEQYF. The genes are TRBV27 and TRBJ2-7; D not certain. Trimming removed 7 bases from V and 1 base from J, with 11 bases in between. This CDR3 is built from 13 residues. Germline V gene lookup returns CDR1 MNHEY and CDR2 SMNVEV (reference sequence).

This clonotype was counted a few times. The chain couples TRBV19 to TRBJ2-3, with 9 bases identical to TRBD1. The CDR3 contains 13 residues. Germline loops: CDR1 LNHDA, CDR2 SQIVND (reference sequence). Trimming at V came to 11 bases and at J to 8 bases, leaving 11 bases not matched to a gene. Here the CDR3 DNA reads TGTGCCGGACACAGGGGGCCTTATGGTACGCAGTATTTT. Encoded protein: CAGHRGPYGTQYF.

V gene TRBV9 combines with J gene TRBJ1-2, with D possibly matching TRBD1 (6 bases). The length of the CDR3 is 14 residues. V was trimmed by 4 bases and J by 8 bases, leaving 18 bases between them. Germline V lookup: CDR1 SGDLS, CDR2 YYNGEE. The CDR3 loop reads CASSPVRGEGGYTF. DNA of the CDR3: TGTGCCAGCAGCCCCGTAAGGGGGGAGGGAGGCTACACCTTC.

In its sample, this clonotype was seen many times. The chain links TRBV24-1 to TRBJ2-7, with D unresolved. The CDR3 covers 13 residues. The germline CDR1 and CDR2 sequences are KGHDR and SFDVKD. Trimming left V 4 bases short and J 2 bases short, with 8 bases between. Written as DNA, the CDR3 is TGTGCCACCAGTGACGACGGACCCTACGAGCAGTACTTC. It codes for CATSDDGPYEQYF.

The table lists this clonotype with a few counts. The chain recombines TRBV30 with TRBJ1-2; D not certain. CDR3 length equals 14 residues. Per germline, CDR1 GTSNPN and CDR2 SVGIG (reference sequence). Trimming took 0 bases from V and 4 from J, leaving 12 bases between them. The CDR3 region has the DNA TGTGCCTGGAGTGTAGGTCTCATCTCCTATGGCTACACCTTC. It specifies CAWSVGLISYGYTF.

This clonotype was found many times. The chain employs TRBV5-8 and TRBJ2-5, with 7 bases that match TRBD1. V was clipped by 4 bases and J by 1 base; unmatched bases: 4. The germline gives CDR1 SGHTS, CDR2 YDEGEE. CDR3 size: 14 residues. The CDR3 DNA sequence: TGTGCCAGCAGCACCTGGACAGGCCAAGAGACCCAGTACTTC. Protein sequence: CASSTWTGQETQYF.

The chain is built from TRBV5-6 and TRBJ1-6; 7 bases match TRBD1. The length of the CDR3 is 15 residues. The V segment lost 0 bases and the J segment 7 bases; nucleotides outside the gene matches: 4. The germline V gene encodes CDR1 SGHDT and CDR2 YYEEEE. CDR3: CASSLDRGANSPLHF. DNA for the CDR3: TGTGCCAGCAGCTTGGACAGGGGCGCCAATTCACCCCTCCACTTT.

The table lists this clonotype with many counts. The chain employs TRBV30 and TRBJ2-3; possible D gene TRBD2, 6 bases. Germline V gene sequence: CDR1 GTSNPN, CDR2 SVGIG (reference sequence). The CDR3 loop spans 16 amino acids. Trimming left V 0 bases short and J 7 bases short, with 20 bases between. In DNA form, the CDR3 reads TGTGCCTGGAGTGTTCGGGGGAGGTCCCTCGGTAATACGCAGTATTTT. This codes for CAWSVRGRSLGNTQYF.